This TCR beta chain stems from a study of beta chain features in type 1 diabetes. Study conclusions and caveats: Still unanswered here is whether HLA type influences TCRB rearrangement. Shorter TCRB CDR3s, moderately but significantly so, were found in Type 1 diabetes patients in all four CD4+ subsets. Insertions at VDJ junctions were less frequent in type 1 diabetes patients. These patients also deleted more nucleotides at the same junctions.

In this sample, this clone turned up a few times. Its target is not known. All of the isolated RNA was reverse transcribed, so expressed TCRB transcripts were sequenced. The read count averaged around 3.5 million across naive, central memory and regulatory T cell samples. Generated by immunoSEQ multiplex PCR, the TCRdb table keeps only in-frame clones and is missing some. Of around 140,000 clones listed, 9% are singletons. Germline CDR1 and CDR2: SGHAT and FQDESV (reference sequence). CDR3 length: 15 amino acids. Trimming cost V 1 base and J 5 bases, with 12 bases left between them. The sequencing input was central memory CD4+ T cells from blood. This receptor was identified in a young man with type 1 diabetes. This rearrangement joins TRBV11-1 to TRBJ2-1; D not resolved. This chain's CDR3 is CASSLEALEDNEQFF. The DNA of the CDR3 is TGTGCCAGCAGCTTAGAAGCCCTTGAAGACAATGAGCAGTTCTTC.